This T cell receptor (beta chain) was documented in a study of cytomegalovirus exposure and HLA in healthy donors. Notes on the study in general: According to the study, 150 to 200 TCR beta chains were cytomegalovirus-associated.

Sequencing used immunoSEQ multiplex PCR; TCRdb keeps in-frame clones, though not all of them. The data show around 160,000 clones, more than 75% seen once. Comments on this clone: Its specificity is unknown.

The sample was PBMCs. This clonotype was sampled from a man in his late teens or twenties in good health and CMV-seronegative.

The CDR3: CAWTGGFTVYGYTF. The CDR3 region has the DNA TGTGCCTGGACGGGAGGCTTCACAGTTTATGGCTACACCTTC. The gene calls are TRBV30 and TRBJ1-2; D uncertain. This CDR3 contains 14 residues. The germline V gene has CDR1 GTSNPN and CDR2 SVGIG (reference sequence). V was trimmed by 4 bases and J by 5 bases, leaving 17 bases between them.